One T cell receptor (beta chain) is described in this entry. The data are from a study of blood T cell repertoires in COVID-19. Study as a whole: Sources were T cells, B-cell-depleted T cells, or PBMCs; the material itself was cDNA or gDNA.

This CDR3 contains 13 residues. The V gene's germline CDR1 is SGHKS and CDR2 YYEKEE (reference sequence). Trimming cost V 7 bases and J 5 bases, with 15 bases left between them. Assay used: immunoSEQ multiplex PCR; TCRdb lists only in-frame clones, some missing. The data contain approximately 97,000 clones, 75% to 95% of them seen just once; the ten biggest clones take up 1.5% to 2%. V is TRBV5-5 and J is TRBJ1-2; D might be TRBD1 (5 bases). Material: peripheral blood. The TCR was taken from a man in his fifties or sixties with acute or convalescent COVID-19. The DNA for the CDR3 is TGTGCCAGCGCCAGGGATGGGGGGTATGGCTACACCTTC. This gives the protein CASARDGGYGYTF.